The 14 T cell receptor beta chains below come from one sample, sequenced in a study of blood T cell repertoires in COVID-19. Measured with immunoSEQ multiplex PCR; TCRdb has only the in-frame clones, and not every one. The table lists around 200,000 clones, around 88% of them singletons, with around 5.7% in the top ten. The sample was PBMCs or T cells enriched from blood (not recorded which). All receptors derive from a man aged 35-49 years with acute COVID-19.

The chain couples TRBV11-2 to TRBJ1-5; 10 nucleotides agree with TRBD1. J gave up 6 bases and V 5 bases, and 10 bases lay outside the gene matches. This CDR3 spans 16 amino acids. CDR1 and CDR2 from the germline V gene are SGHAT and FQNNGV. This chain's CDR3 is CASSVGDRGLGQPQHF. DNA of the CDR3: TGTGCCAGCAGCGTAGGAGACAGGGGGCTGGGTCAGCCCCAGCATTTT.

This chain joins TRBV29-1 and TRBJ2-1; a weak D match, TRBD1 (5 bases). Germline values: CDR1 SQVTM, CDR2 ANQGSEA. The V end lost 4 bases, the J end lost 8 bases, and 21 bases lay between the germline ends. This CDR3 has 15 amino acids. CDR3 in DNA: TGCAGCGTTGGGGGCTTGGCAGCAATTTTCGATGAGCAGTTCTTC. It specifies CSVGGLAAIFDEQFF.

The chain employs TRBV3-1 (or the pseudogene TRBV3-2) and TRBJ2-5; a possible D gene is TRBD2 (6 bases). The CDR3 covers 16 residues. Germline V gives CDR1 LGHDT, CDR2 YNNKEL (reference sequence). The V end lost 4 bases, the J end lost 2 bases, and 17 bases lay between the germline ends. The CDR3 loop is CASSLRGSGQQETQYF. The DNA for the CDR3 is TGTGCCAGCAGCCTAAGGGGCAGCGGGCAACAAGAGACCCAGTACTTC.

The CDR3 loop reads CASSPHSGQGRDYGYTF. In nucleotides, the CDR3 is TGTGCCAGCAGCCCGCACTCCGGACAGGGGAGGGACTATGGCTACACCTTC. The chain couples TRBV7-9 to TRBJ1-2; 9 bases are a match to TRBD1. The CDR3 extends over 17 amino acids. Losses at the gene ends were 5 bases for V and 3 bases for J; bases not matched to a gene: 13. CDR1 is SEHNR, CDR2 FQNEAQ, per germline (reference sequence).

V usage is TRBV5-1 and J usage is TRBJ2-7; no definite D call. Germline-derived CDR1 and CDR2 are SGHRS and YFSETQ. The CDR3 has 14 residues. V lost 1 base and J lost 2, with 10 bases in between. CDR3: CASSLRVPTYEQYF. The CDR3 region has the DNA TGCGCCAGCAGCTTGAGAGTGCCTACCTACGAGCAGTACTTC. Complete variable domain (other parts from reference TRBV5-1 and TRBJ2-7): KAGVTQTPRYLIKTRGQQVTLSCSPISGHRSVSWYQQTPGQGLQFLFEYFSETQRNKGNFPGRFSGRQFSNSRSEMNVSTLELGDSALYLCASSLRVPTYEQYFGPGTRLTVT.

The chain has TRBV9 and TRBJ1-3; weak D call: TRBD1 (5 bases). The CDR3 has 15 residues. Germline CDR1 reads SGDLS; CDR2 reads YYNGEE. Trimming stripped 5 bases from V and 1 base from J, with 13 bases between. This CDR3 is CASRATGTSGNTIYF. The CDR3 coding sequence is TGTGCCAGCAGAGCAACCGGGACTTCTGGAAACACCATATATTTT.

J is TRBJ1-5 and V is TRBV5-5, with D possibly being TRBD1 (6 bases). The V end lost 0 bases, the J end lost 7 bases, and 14 bases lay between the germline ends. The CDR3 covers 15 residues. The germline V gene encodes CDR1 SGHKS and CDR2 YYEKEE (reference sequence). The CDR3 DNA reads TGTGCCAGCAGCTTGGAGGGGGTACGGGGACAGCCCCAGCATTTT. Amino acids: CASSLEGVRGQPQHF.

This chain uses TRBV16 with TRBJ2-2; D might be TRBD2 (5 bases). V shed 0 bases and J shed 4 bases, with 15 bases lying between them. Germline assignment: CDR1 KGHSY and CDR2 FQNENV. This CDR3 spans 17 amino acids. The CDR3 spells CASSQSGAHAGTGELFF. DNA of the CDR3: TGTGCCAGCAGCCAATCGGGAGCTCATGCAGGCACCGGGGAGCTGTTTTTT.

This clone was seen many times. This rearrangement joins TRBV29-1 to TRBJ1-1, with 7 bases matching TRBD1. Germline CDR1 and CDR2: SQVTM and ANQGSEA. The ends lost 6 bases at V and 0 bases at J; junction bases unmatched: 4. The CDR3 covers 13 residues. The CDR3 sequence is CSVEGQMNTEAFF. DNA of the CDR3: TGCAGCGTGGAGGGACAGATGAACACTGAAGCTTTCTTT.

The J gene is TRBJ2-7, the V gene TRBV19; D unclear. This CDR3 comprises 13 residues. V was pared by 9 bases and J by 2 bases, with 14 bases between. Germline CDR1 and CDR2: LNHDA and SQIVND (reference sequence). The CDR3 here is CASSSRIAYEQYF. In DNA, the CDR3 is TGTGCCAGCTCTTCCAGGATCGCCTACGAGCAGTACTTC.

On this clone itself: Other DNA sequences in this sample translate to the same CDR3. The V gene is TRBV7-9, the J gene TRBJ2-1; 12 bases match TRBD2. This CDR3 comprises 16 residues. Per germline, CDR1 SEHNR and CDR2 FQNEAQ (reference sequence). The trim removed 4 bases at V and 4 bases at J, leaving 5 bases unmatched. This CDR3 is CASSSLAGGSYNEQFF. CDR3 DNA: TGTGCCAGCAGCTCACTAGCGGGAGGATCTTACAATGAGCAGTTCTTC.

This chain links TRBV7-3 with TRBJ2-1, with a possible D match to TRBD2 (7 bases). This CDR3 is 14 amino acids long. Per germline, CDR1 SGHTA and CDR2 FQGTGA. Trimming shortened V by 5 bases and J by 8 bases, and 16 bases separated the two germline ends. The CDR3 bases are TGTGCCAGCAGCCATCCCCAGGGGAGGGATGAGCAGTTCTTC. As protein: CASSHPQGRDEQFF.

The CDR3 loop is CASSPGDNQPQHF. Here the CDR3 DNA reads TGTGCCAGCAGCCCCGGGGACAATCAGCCCCAGCATTTT. The chain employs TRBV7-8 and TRBJ1-5; D not certain. The CDR3 runs to 13 residues. The germline V gene has CDR1 SGHVS and CDR2 FQNEAQ. Trimming took off 5 bases at V and 3 bases at J, with 8 bases between the two ends.

This clone was counted between two and nine times. The chain links TRBV19 to TRBJ1-6; D might be TRBD1 (5 bases). From germline, CDR1 is LNHDA and CDR2 SQIVND (reference sequence). The V end was cut by 10 bases, the J end by 10 bases, with 20 bases between. The CDR3 length is 14 residues. The CDR3 here is CATAEGQGGSPLHF. In DNA form, the CDR3 reads TGTGCCACCGCGGAGGGGCAGGGAGGCTCACCCCTCCACTTT. Full variable domain (outside the CDR3, taken from reference TRBV19 and TRBJ1-6): DGGITQSPKYLFRKEGQNVTLSCEQNLNHDAMYWYRQDPGQGLRLIYYSQIVNDFQKGDIAEGYSVSREKKESFPLTVTSAQKNPTAFYLCATAEGQGGSPLHFGNGTRLTVT.